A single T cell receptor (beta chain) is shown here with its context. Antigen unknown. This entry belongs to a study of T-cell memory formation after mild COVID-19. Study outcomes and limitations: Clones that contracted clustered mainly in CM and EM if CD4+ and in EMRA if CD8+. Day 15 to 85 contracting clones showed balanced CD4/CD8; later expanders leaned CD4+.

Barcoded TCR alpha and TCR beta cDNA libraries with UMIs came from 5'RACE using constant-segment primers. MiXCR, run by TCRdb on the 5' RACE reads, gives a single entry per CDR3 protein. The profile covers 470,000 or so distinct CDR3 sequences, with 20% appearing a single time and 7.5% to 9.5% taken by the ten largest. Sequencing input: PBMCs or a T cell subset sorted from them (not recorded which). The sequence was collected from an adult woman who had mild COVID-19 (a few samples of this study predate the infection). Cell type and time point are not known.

The CDR3 nucleotides read TGCGCCAGCAGTGACGGGACAGGGTTAAGCAATGAGCAGTTCTTC. Its protein product is CASSDGTGLSNEQFF. The V and J genes are TRBV10-2 and TRBJ2-1; 9 nucleotides align to TRBD1. V shed 3 bases and J 6 bases; nucleotides not matched to a gene: 6. CDR1 is WSHSY and CDR2 is SAAADI in the germline V gene. This CDR3 has 15 amino acids.